Presented here are 10 T cell receptor beta chains from one specimen sequenced in a study of cytotoxic CD8 clonotypes in ibrutinib-treated CLL. TCRdb's table, derived via immunoSEQ multiplex PCR, lists solely in-frame clones and lacks some. The data show roughly 29,000 clones, with roughly 57% seen just once and approximately 5% held by the top ten. Sequenced material: PBMCs, taken before ibrutinib treatment. These receptors were collected from a human donor with chronic lymphocytic leukemia.

The genes are TRBV11-2 and TRBJ2-3; D is unclear. There are 14 residues in the CDR3. Germline assignment: CDR1 SGHAT and CDR2 FQNNGV. V shed 1 base and J shed 0 bases, with 5 bases lying between them. CDR3 residues: CASSLVRSTDTQYF. CDR3 sequence (DNA): TGTGCCAGCAGCTTAGTACGTAGCACAGATACGCAGTATTTT.

This sequence joins TRBV7-2 and TRBJ2-1; 7 positions agree with TRBD2. Germline values: CDR1 SGHTA, CDR2 FQGNSA. V shed 6 bases, J shed 10 bases, and the junction held 12 bases outside the gene matches. This CDR3 is built from 14 residues. CDR3 protein: CASRKRAELAEQFF. The CDR3, as DNA: TGTGCCAGCAGGAAAAGGGCGGAACTAGCGGAGCAGTTCTTC. Based on the CDR3 plus reference TRBV7-2 and TRBJ2-1, the full variable domain is GAGVSQSPSNKVTEKGKDVELRCDPISGHTALYWYRQSLGQGLEFLIYFQGNSAPDKSGLPSDRFSAERTGGSVSTLTIQRTQQEDSAVYLCASRKRAELAEQFFGPGTRLTVL.

This clone showed up just a few times. The chain combines TRBV7-9 with TRBJ1-4; tentatively, D is TRBD1 (6 bases). This CDR3 is 15 amino acids long. V shed 6 bases and J shed 7 bases, with 18 bases lying between them. Germline lookup yields CDR1 SEHNR and CDR2 FQNEAQ (reference sequence). The CDR3 protein is CASSRQDPQSEKLFF. The DNA for the CDR3 is TGTGCCAGCAGTCGACAGGATCCCCAGAGTGAAAAACTGTTTTTT.

The CDR3 loop is CAISLGQGGGYTF. The CDR3 DNA is TGTGCCATCAGTTTAGGACAGGGCGGGGGCTACACCTTC. V gene TRBV10-3 combines with J gene TRBJ1-2, with TRBD1 matching 8 bases. This CDR3 comprises 13 residues. Germline V gene data show CDR1 as ENHRY and CDR2 as SYGVKD. J lost 8 bases, V lost 5 bases, and 7 bases had no gene match.

V and J are TRBV7-3 and TRBJ2-7; TRBD1 or TRBD2 may be the D gene (6 bases each). The CDR3 contains 18 residues. Looked up from germline, CDR1 is SGHTA and CDR2 is FQGTGA. Between the trimmed V and J ends, which lost 2 bases and 2 bases, there was a span of 22 bases. CDR3 protein: CASSLAVMGGASAYEQYF. DNA for the CDR3: TGTGCCAGCAGCTTAGCGGTAATGGGGGGCGCATCTGCCTACGAGCAGTACTTC.

This clone was seen more than once but under ten times. This chain links TRBV27 with TRBJ2-3, with a possible D match to TRBD2 (5 bases). Trimming took 5 bases from V and 2 from J, leaving 11 bases between them. The length of the CDR3 is 14 residues. Germline loops: CDR1 MNHEY, CDR2 SMNVEV (reference sequence). DNA of the CDR3: TGTGCCAGCAGTCTTAGCGTCACCACAGATACGCAGTATTTT. Residues: CASSLSVTTDTQYF.

The chain has TRBV10-3 and TRBJ2-7; perhaps TRBD1 as D (6 bases). Trimming removed 2 bases from V and 2 bases from J, with 10 bases in between. Germline values: CDR1 ENHRY, CDR2 SYGVKD. The CDR3 contains 14 residues. The CDR3 loop is CAISETGRPYEQYF. DNA of the CDR3: TGTGCCATCAGTGAGACAGGGAGACCCTACGAGCAGTACTTC.

In this sample, this clone is medium-sized. V usage is TRBV5-1 and J usage is TRBJ2-4, with D perhaps TRBD1 (5 bases). This CDR3 spans 14 amino acids. CDR1 and CDR2 (germline): SGHRS, YFSETQ. With 0 bases removed from V and 8 bases from J, the gap between germline ends came to 12 bases. This CDR3 is CASSLGQPKDIQYF. CDR3 in DNA: TGCGCCAGCAGCTTGGGACAGCCTAAGGACATTCAGTACTTC.

This clone has a handful of counts. The junction differs from germline at one of its ends, possibly a read error. The gene calls are TRBV2 and TRBJ2-3, with TRBD2 matching over 12 bases. The CDR3 covers 15 residues. Germline V CDR1 and CDR2: SNHLY, FYNNEI. This CDR3 reads CASREETSGSDTQYF. Here the CDR3 DNA reads TGTGCCAGCAGGGAAGAGACTAGCGGGAGCGATACGCAGTATTTT. Combining the CDR3 with reference TRBV2 and TRBJ2-3 gives the whole variable domain EPEVTQTPSHQVTQMGQEVILRCVPISNHLYFYWYRQILGQKVEFLVSFYNNEISEKSEIFDDQFSVERPDGSNFTLKIRSTKLEDSAMYFCASREETSGSDTQYFGPGTRLTVL.

The chain employs TRBV27 and TRBJ2-7, with D possibly matching TRBD2 (6 bases). V lost 7 bases and J 0 bases, leaving 16 bases between the germline ends. Germline V CDR1 and CDR2: MNHEY, SMNVEV (reference sequence). The CDR3 covers 15 residues. As DNA, the CDR3 is TGTGCCAGCACCCGTGGATTCGGGGGCTCCTACGAGCAGTACTTC. As protein: CASTRGFGGSYEQYF.